These 28 T cell receptor beta chains were sequenced from one sample in a study of identical twins. TCRdb re-called the 5' RACE reads through MiXCR, storing one row per CDR3 protein. Among under 1 million distinct CDR3 sequences listed, roughly 12% were seen once. In addition, the sample was reused for a study of yellow fever vaccine responses in identical twins.

The material sequenced was PBMCs. These TCRs come from a woman younger than 30 in good health.

In its sample, this clonotype was seen many times. A read error may produce the germline difference seen at one junction end. J is TRBJ2-1 and V is TRBV5-1; D is uncertain. There are 12 residues in the CDR3. Germline V lookup: CDR1 SGHRS, CDR2 YFSETQ. The CDR3 here is CASSGGLNEQFF. Here the CDR3 DNA reads TGTGCCAGCAGTGGCGGCCTCAATGAGCAGTTCTTC.

The chain uses TRBV10-3 and TRBJ2-3; D remains ambiguous. V was clipped by 5 bases and J by 2 bases, with 2 bases between them. Germline CDR1 reads ENHRY; CDR2 reads SYGVKD. CDR3 length: 11 residues. CDR3 protein: CAISNTDTQYF. CDR3 in DNA: TGTGCCATCAGTAACACAGATACGCAGTATTTT.

In its sample, this clonotype was seen a few times. J is TRBJ2-5 and V is TRBV7-9; the D gene could be TRBD1 or TRBD2 (5 bases each). The CDR3 is made up of 14 amino acids. V lost 1 base to trimming and J lost 7 bases, with 13 bases between them. The germline V gene encodes CDR1 SEHNR and CDR2 FQNEAQ (reference sequence). CDR3 sequence reads: CASSLVIDGGTQYF. The DNA for the CDR3 is TGTGCCAGCAGCTTAGTGATTGATGGGGGGACCCAGTACTTC.

This clonotype was detected a few times. V is TRBV20-1 and J is TRBJ2-2; TRBD2 aligns across 9 bases. The CDR3 length is 15 residues. The germline gives CDR1 DFQATT, CDR2 SNEGSKA (reference sequence). V shed 3 bases, J shed 7 bases, and the junction held 9 bases outside the gene matches. The CDR3, as DNA: TGCAGTGCTAGCCAACTAGCGGGCTTAAGCGGGGAGCTGTTTTTT. Its protein product is CSASQLAGLSGELFF.

This chain connects TRBV4-1 to TRBJ2-5; 10 bases match TRBD2. CDR3 size: 15 residues. CDR1 MGHRA and CDR2 YSYEKL come from the germline V gene. Unmatched junction bases numbered 5, after V lost 0 bases and J lost 7 bases. CDR3 residues: CASSQDDRLAGTQYF. The CDR3 DNA reads TGCGCCAGCAGCCAAGATGATCGACTAGCGGGGACCCAGTACTTC.

V and J are TRBV2 and TRBJ2-1, with 8 bases matching TRBD2. With V trimmed by 2 bases and J by 12 bases, 3 bases remained unmatched. The CDR3 length is 12 residues. Germline V gene sequence: CDR1 SNHLY, CDR2 FYNNEI. CDR3 sequence (DNA): TGTGCCAGCAGTGAACGGCGGGAGGCGCAGTTCTTC. Translated, it gives CASSERREAQFF.

In its sample, this clonotype was seen many times. V usage is TRBV12-3 or TRBV12-4 and J usage is TRBJ2-5; D is possibly TRBD1 or TRBD2 (5 bases each). V was cut by 6 bases and J by 1 base, with 9 bases left in between. The length of the CDR3 is 13 residues. CDR3: CASRDGTQETQYF. CDR3 DNA: TGTGCCAGCAGAGACGGGACCCAAGAGACCCAGTACTTC.

This clonotype was detected a few times. The chain has TRBV29-1 and TRBJ2-3; the D is unclear. Germline V gene sequence: CDR1 SQVTM, CDR2 ANQGSEA. The V end lost 2 bases, the J end lost 6 bases, and 15 bases lay between the germline ends. The CDR3 has 14 residues. The CDR3 sequence: CSVESQPPTDTQYF. As DNA, the CDR3 is TGCAGCGTTGAAAGTCAGCCTCCAACGGATACGCAGTATTTT.

Regarding this clonotype: This may be a read error: a much more frequent sequence differs by one nucleotide. The rearrangement uses TRBV7-6 and TRBJ2-1; 9 bases agree with TRBD2. V gave up 2 bases and J gave up 4 bases; unmatched junction bases: 3. Germline CDR1 reads SGHVS; CDR2 reads FNYEAQ. The CDR3 runs to 15 residues. For the CDR3, the DNA is TGTGCCAGCAGCTTATTTCTAGCGGGGTACAATGAGCAGTTCTTC. It specifies CASSLFLAGYNEQFF.

The genes are TRBV6-1 and TRBJ1-5, with 9 bases matching TRBD1. The CDR3 sequence is 15 residues long. V trimming: 2 bases; J trimming: 4 bases; junction bases outside the gene matches: 3. In germline, CDR1 is MNHNS, CDR2 SASEGT. In DNA form, the CDR3 reads TGTGCCAGCAGTGAAATGGGGACAGGGAATCAGCCCCAGCATTTT. Residues: CASSEMGTGNQPQHF.

This clonotype was observed a handful of times. The chain recombines TRBV4-1 with TRBJ2-7, with a possible D match to TRBD1 (5 bases). The CDR3 is 14 residues long. Germline V gene sequence: CDR1 MGHRA, CDR2 YSYEKL. Deletions cut 0 bases from V and 2 bases from J, with 8 bases between. The CDR3 region is CASSQDGAPYEQYF. Written as DNA, the CDR3 is TGCGCCAGCAGCCAAGATGGGGCACCCTACGAGCAGTACTTC.

This clonotype showed up just a few times. The rearrangement uses TRBV7-6 and TRBJ2-7; D gene uncertain. The V gene lost 1 base and the J gene lost 2 bases, with 9 bases spanning the gap. This CDR3 has 14 amino acids. Per germline, CDR1 SGHVS and CDR2 FNYEAQ. For the CDR3, the DNA is TGTGCCAGCAGCTTAGGCGGAGTGGCCTACGAGCAGTACTTC. Translation: CASSLGGVAYEQYF.

The gene calls are TRBV20-1 and TRBJ1-5, with unresolved D. The V end was cut by 6 bases, the J end by 2 bases, with 5 bases between. CDR1 is DFQATT, CDR2 SNEGSKA, per germline (reference sequence). This CDR3 comprises 11 residues. The CDR3 is CSAKGNQPQHF. DNA for the CDR3: TGCAGTGCAAAGGGCAATCAGCCCCAGCATTTT.

The V and J genes are TRBV5-1 and TRBJ2-3; TRBD2 matches 14 bases. V was clipped by 0 bases and J by 2 bases; unmatched bases: 8. The CDR3 has 19 residues. The germline gives CDR1 SGHRS, CDR2 YFSETQ. The chain's CDR3 is CASSLEGMTSGGATDTQYF. The CDR3, as DNA: TGCGCCAGCAGCTTGGAGGGCATGACTAGCGGGGGGGCCACAGATACGCAGTATTTT.

This clonotype was picked up a small number of times. The chain uses TRBV14 and TRBJ1-2, with 10 bases matching TRBD1. The germline V gene encodes CDR1 SGHDN and CDR2 FVKESK. The V segment lost 2 bases and the J segment 8 bases; nucleotides outside the gene matches: 2. The length of the CDR3 is 13 residues. CDR3 DNA: TGTGCCAGCAGCCAATGGACAGGGGGAGGCTACACCTTC. Protein sequence: CASSQWTGGGYTF.

J is TRBJ2-5 and V is TRBV12-3 or TRBV12-4; 10 bases align to TRBD2. V shed 4 bases and J 4 bases; nucleotides not matched to a gene: 9. This CDR3 has 16 residues. CDR3 residues: CASSSPRSGGPETQYF. The CDR3 DNA sequence: TGTGCCAGCAGTTCCCCCCGTAGCGGGGGGCCAGAGACCCAGTACTTC.

This chain links TRBV10-1 with TRBJ2-2, with a possible D match to TRBD1 (5 bases). In germline, CDR1 is WNHNN, CDR2 SYGVQD (reference sequence). This CDR3 comprises 13 residues. Trimming took 6 bases from V and 7 from J, leaving 12 bases between them. The DNA of the CDR3 is TGCGCCAGCAGCCTAGGACACGGCGGGGAGCTGTTTTTT. Translating it yields CASSLGHGGELFF.

The chain has TRBV6-1 and TRBJ1-2; D is ambiguous. Germline CDR1 reads MNHNS; CDR2 reads SASEGT. This CDR3 spans 15 amino acids. V shed 1 base and J shed 8 bases, with 17 bases lying between them. This CDR3 is CASSEVAPGSKGYTF. Here the CDR3 DNA reads TGTGCCAGCAGTGAAGTGGCCCCCGGGAGTAAAGGCTACACCTTC.

There are a few counts of this clonotype. The rearrangement links TRBV21-1 to TRBJ2-1; TRBD1, the table's D call, lacks a check against the DNA. TRBV21-1 is marked as a pseudogene. The CDR3 has 17 residues. CDR3 sequence: CASSKRDRDSGGNEQFF. In DNA form, the CDR3 reads TGTGCCAGCAGCAAAAGGGACAGGGATTCGGGGGGTAATGAGCAGTTCTTC.

This chain connects TRBV7-9 to TRBJ2-2; the match to TRBD2 covers 7 bases. With 3 bases clipped from V and 4 bases from J, the junction kept 5 bases outside the gene matches. This CDR3 region has 15 residues. CDR1 and CDR2 (germline): SEHNR, FQNEAQ (reference sequence). The CDR3 reads CASSLTSSVTGELFF. DNA of the CDR3: TGTGCCAGCAGCTTGACTAGCTCAGTCACCGGGGAGCTGTTTTTT.

The chain links TRBV5-1 to TRBJ2-3, with 10 bases fitting TRBD2. From germline, CDR1 is SGHRS and CDR2 YFSETQ. The CDR3 runs to 16 residues. With 4 bases clipped from V and 2 bases from J, the junction kept 7 bases outside the gene matches. CDR3 protein: CASSLSGLANTDTQYF. The CDR3 nucleotides are TGCGCCAGCAGCCTCTCGGGACTAGCGAACACAGATACGCAGTATTTT.

The rearrangement joins TRBV9 to TRBJ2-2, with D uncertain. Germline CDR1 and CDR2: SGDLS and YYNGEE. The CDR3 sequence is 15 residues long. Trimming pared 6 bases from V and 0 bases from J, leaving 12 bases between. The CDR3 DNA sequence: TGTGCCAGCACCCCGACCGTCGCGAACACCGGGGAGCTGTTTTTT. This sequence encodes CASTPTVANTGELFF.

Many counts were recorded for this clonotype. CDR3 amino acids: CASSSPRLAGSSYEQYV. The CDR3 DNA reads TGTGCCAGCAGTTCGCCCCGGCTAGCGGGGAGCTCCTACGAGCAGTACGTC. The rearrangement joins TRBV28 to TRBJ2-7; 9 nucleotides line up with TRBD2. V shed 4 bases, J shed 0 bases, and the junction held 10 bases outside the gene matches. The germline V gene has CDR1 MDHEN and CDR2 SYDVKM. This CDR3 is built from 17 residues.

The table lists this clonotype with a few counts. This sequence joins TRBV28 and TRBJ2-4; perhaps D is TRBD1 or TRBD2 (5 bases each). Germline V gene lookup returns CDR1 MDHEN and CDR2 SYDVKM. Trimming cost V 3 bases and J 0 bases, with 9 bases left between them. The CDR3 is 15 amino acids. The CDR3 region is CASSLGVIAKNIQYF. In DNA form, the CDR3 reads TGTGCCAGCAGTTTGGGGGTGATAGCCAAAAACATTCAGTACTTC.

V usage is TRBV7-9 and J usage is TRBJ2-7; D is undetermined. Germline V CDR1 and CDR2: SEHNR, FQNEAQ (reference sequence). CDR3 length: 15 residues. Between the trimmed V and J ends, which lost 5 bases and 2 bases, there was a span of 16 bases. CDR3 DNA: TGTGCCAGCAGCCCGGCACGAAGCAGGCCCTACGAGCAGTACTTC. Its translation: CASSPARSRPYEQYF.

The gene calls are TRBV28 and TRBJ2-2, with D unresolved. CDR3 length equals 14 residues. Germline lookup yields CDR1 MDHEN and CDR2 SYDVKM. The V gene lost 5 bases and the J gene lost 4 bases, with 11 bases spanning the gap. Written as DNA, the CDR3 is TGTGCCAGCAGTCTCCGACTCTCCACCGGGGAGCTGTTTTTT. This codes for CASSLRLSTGELFF.

This chain connects TRBV7-8 to TRBJ2-2; 11 bases agree with TRBD2. Germline loops: CDR1 SGHVS, CDR2 FQNEAQ. CDR3 length equals 16 residues. V shed 6 bases and J 2 bases; nucleotides not matched to a gene: 5. The CDR3, as DNA: TGTGCCAGCAGACCTACTAGCGGGGGAAACACCGGGGAGCTGTTTTTT. Amino acids: CASRPTSGGNTGELFF.

The chain links TRBV24-1 to TRBJ2-1; 7 nucleotides align to TRBD2. The CDR3 contains 16 residues. Germline loops: CDR1 KGHDR, CDR2 SFDVKD. V lost 5 bases to trimming and J lost 5 bases; unmatched junction nucleotides: 11. CDR3 loop: CATSAWGGGHDNEQFF. In DNA, the CDR3 is TGTGCCACCAGTGCCTGGGGGGGAGGCCACGACAATGAGCAGTTCTTC.